The 14 T cell receptor beta chains below were found in one sample sequenced in a study of blood T cells in healthy people across ages. A second PCR of roughly 6 to 12 cycles used a sample-barcoded 5' primer and a J-beta primer mix. Using its own MiXCR run on the 5' RACE reads, TCRdb lists one record per CDR3 protein. Found here are 850,000 to 1,300,000 distinct CDR3 sequences, more than 35% of them singletons; the top ten hold about 20%. Sequenced: blood. All receptors come from a woman aged 60-75 years in good health.

The genes are TRBV9 and TRBJ2-1, with 8 bases aligning to TRBD1. This CDR3 comprises 14 residues. Germline CDR1 SGDLS, CDR2 YYNGEE. Germline trimming cut 4 bases from V and 5 bases from J; bases unmatched to any gene: 5. The CDR3 protein is CASSTRTGHNEQFF. For the CDR3, the DNA is TGTGCCAGCAGCACCAGGACAGGGCACAATGAGCAGTTCTTC.

This clonotype has just a few counts. The V call is TRBV10-3, the J call TRBJ2-2; TRBD2 is a possible D gene (5 bases). Trimming pared 10 bases from V and 4 bases from J, leaving 10 bases between. CDR1 ENHRY and CDR2 SYGVKD come from the germline V gene. There are 12 residues in the CDR3. The CDR3 loop is CATSGLTGELFF. CDR3 DNA sequence: TGTGCCACCTCCGGACTCACCGGGGAGCTGTTTTTT.

The chain joins TRBV10-3 to TRBJ2-4, with TRBD1 as a possible D gene (6 bases). The CDR3 is 15 amino acids. Germline assignment: CDR1 ENHRY and CDR2 SYGVKD. V gave up 6 bases and J gave up 0 bases, with 12 bases separating them. CDR3 sequence reads: CAISRTVSAKNIQYF. The CDR3 nucleotides read TGTGCCATCAGCCGGACAGTATCAGCCAAAAACATTCAGTACTTC.

J is TRBJ2-1 and V is TRBV10-1; tentative D call: TRBD2 (5 bases). Germline V lookup: CDR1 WNHNN, CDR2 SYGVQD (reference sequence). Trimming stripped 6 bases from V and 9 bases from J, with 24 bases between. The CDR3 totals 16 residues. CDR3 sequence (DNA): TGCGCCAGCAGGGATGAACAGACCCATGGGCGGGTTGAGCAGTTCTTC. It encodes CASRDEQTHGRVEQFF.

This clonotype has more than one count but fewer than ten. The J gene is TRBJ2-1, the V gene TRBV20-1; 8 bases fit TRBD2. The ends lost 6 bases at V and 3 bases at J; junction bases unmatched: 13. CDR1 and CDR2 (germline): DFQATT, SNEGSKA (reference sequence). CDR3 length: 16 residues. CDR3 sequence: CSARGLAGPSYNEQFF. CDR3 nucleotides: TGCAGTGCCAGGGGTCTAGCGGGCCCCAGCTACAATGAGCAGTTCTTC.

J is TRBJ2-5 and V is TRBV10-1; D is possibly TRBD1 (6 bases). Per germline, CDR1 WNHNN and CDR2 SYGVQD (reference sequence). Trimming took 3 bases from V and 0 from J, leaving 11 bases between them. The CDR3 sequence is 15 residues long. DNA for the CDR3: TGCGCCAGCAGTGACCCGGACAGCTACCAAGAGACCCAGTACTTC. Protein: CASSDPDSYQETQYF.

This clonotype was picked up a small number of times. The rearrangement joins TRBV13 to TRBJ2-7; D tentatively reads TRBD1 or TRBD2 (5 bases each). The V end was cut by 8 bases, the J end by 5 bases, with 22 bases between. Germline loops: CDR1 PRHDT, CDR2 FYEKMQ (reference sequence). There are 15 residues in the CDR3. CDR3 protein: CASARAGREVHEQYF. DNA for the CDR3: TGTGCCAGCGCGAGGGCGGGCAGGGAAGTGCACGAGCAGTACTTC. The full variable domain, with the rest looked up from reference TRBV13 and TRBJ2-7, is AAGVIQSPRHLIKEKRETATLKCYPIPRHDTVYWYQQGPGQDPQFLISFYEKMQSDKGSIPDRFSAQQFSDYHSELNMSSLELGDSALYFCASARAGREVHEQYFGPGTRLTVT.

This chain connects TRBV6-6 to TRBJ2-7; D uncertain. This CDR3 has 12 amino acids. Germline CDR1 and CDR2: MNHNY and SVGAGI (reference sequence). V lost 5 bases and J lost 3, with 8 bases in between. For the CDR3, the DNA is TGTGCCAGCAGTAAAACAGACTACGAGCAGTACTTC. Amino acids: CASSKTDYEQYF.

DNA of the CDR3: TGTGCCAGCAGCCAAGAGGCTAGCGGGAGGACGCTTCGGAATGAGCAGTTCTTC. As protein: CASSQEASGRTLRNEQFF. This chain connects TRBV3-1 to TRBJ2-1, with 11 nucleotides matching TRBD2. The CDR3 is made up of 18 amino acids. Losses at the gene ends were 0 bases for V and 7 bases for J; bases not matched to a gene: 11. Germline V CDR1 and CDR2: LGHDT, YNNKEL (reference sequence).

The J gene is TRBJ2-7, the V gene TRBV12-3 or TRBV12-4; the D gene is possibly TRBD2 (6 bases). The CDR3 has 17 residues. Trimming took off 1 base at V and 1 base at J, with 17 bases between the two ends. CDR3 coding DNA: TGTGCCAGCAGTTTAGTGGGGCCTCGGGGGACGTCCTACGAGCAGTACTTC. Translated: CASSLVGPRGTSYEQYF.

The chain joins TRBV6-5 to TRBJ2-5, with D tentatively TRBD2 (7 bases). V lost 1 base and J lost 3, with 27 bases in between. This CDR3 is 20 amino acids long. The V gene's germline CDR1 is MNHEY and CDR2 SVGAGI. The CDR3 reads CASSYYPGGGGSLGKETQYF. The CDR3 DNA follows: TGTGCCAGCAGTTACTACCCGGGGGGCGGGGGCTCTCTGGGAAAAGAGACCCAGTACTTC.

The chain combines TRBV7-9 with TRBJ2-5; D gene unclear. CDR3 length: 14 amino acids. CDR1 and CDR2 (germline): SEHNR, FQNEAQ (reference sequence). V dropped 1 base and J dropped 1 base, with 7 bases sitting between them. The CDR3 protein is CASSLVGLQETQYF. CDR3 sequence (DNA): TGTGCCAGCAGCTTAGTGGGCCTCCAAGAGACCCAGTACTTC. The variable domain in full, with the rest retrieved from reference TRBV7-9 and TRBJ2-5, is DTGVSQNPRHKITKRGQNVTFRCDPISEHNRLYWYRQTLGQGPEFLTYFQNEAQLEKSRLLSDRFSAERPKGSFSTLEIQRTEQGDSAMYLCASSLVGLQETQYFGPGTRLLVL.

This chain links TRBV3-1 with TRBJ1-4; TRBD1 is a possible D gene (5 bases). This CDR3 has 16 amino acids. Trimming took 6 bases from V and 0 from J, leaving 14 bases between them. CDR1 is LGHDT, CDR2 YNNKEL, per germline (reference sequence). In DNA form, the CDR3 reads TGTGCCAGCAGGATGACTACAGGTACAACTAATGAAAAACTGTTTTTT. It is translated as CASRMTTGTTNEKLFF.

This clonotype appeared a few times. The chain employs TRBV18 and TRBJ2-5; 11 bases agree with TRBD2. V shed 0 bases, J shed 11 bases, and the junction held 5 bases outside the gene matches. This CDR3 spans 14 amino acids. Germline-derived CDR1 and CDR2 are KGHSH and LQKENI. The CDR3: CASSPPSGRGQQYF. As DNA, the CDR3 is TGTGCCAGCTCACCACCTAGCGGGAGGGGACAGCAGTACTTC.